The 31 T cell receptor beta chains below all came from one sample that was sequenced in a study of CD4 and CD8 cells across lung adenocarcinoma regions. TCRdb fed the PCR reads into MiXCR, producing one record per CDR3 protein. This table holds 9,500 to 12,000 distinct CDR3 sequences, roughly 50% found once. The sample consisted of CD4+ T cells from the center of a lung tumor. The receptors originated from a male donor with lung adenocarcinoma. The CD4 and CD8 labels of this study may be unreliable.

Details on this clonotype: Germline and junction disagree at one end, which may indicate a read error. V is TRBV6-4 and J is TRBJ2-4, with unresolved D. Germline V gene data show CDR1 as MRHNA and CDR2 as SNTAGT. This CDR3 region has 15 residues. Here the CDR3 reads CASSAAKGAKNMQYF. The CDR3 coding sequence is TGTGCCAGCAGTGCGGCGAAAGGAGCCAAAAACATGCAGTATTTC.

Comments on this clonotype: This may arise from a read error, as a much more abundant clone is one base away. The chain is built from TRBV6-2 or TRBV6-3 and TRBJ2-4; D gene unclear. Matching the DNA end better, TRBJ2-1 makes the J call doubtful. This CDR3 contains 12 residues. Germline CDR1 MNHEY, CDR2 SVGEGT. CDR3 DNA: TGTGCCAGCAGTAAGCTCGGAGAGACCCAGTTCTTC. Protein sequence: CASSKLGETQFF.

This clonotype was seen only a few times. This chain connects TRBV27 to TRBJ2-1; 10 bases line up with TRBD1. CDR1 is MNHEY, CDR2 SMNVEV, per germline (reference sequence). V trimming: 7 bases; J trimming: 5 bases; junction bases outside the gene matches: 8. The CDR3 consists of 15 residues. The CDR3 region has the DNA TGTGCCAGCAATCCCGGGACAGGGGTTCACAATGAGCAGTTCTTC. Amino acid sequence: CASNPGTGVHNEQFF.

The rearrangement links TRBV10-3 to TRBJ2-5, with D perhaps assigned TRBD1 or TRBD2 (5 bases each). Gene TRBJ2-3 matches the end of the DNA better, so the J call may be wrong. The germline V gene encodes CDR1 ENHRY and CDR2 SYGVKD. The CDR3 runs to 14 residues. In DNA, the CDR3 is TGTGCGGGCCGTCGGGGCGGTGGGCAAGAGACGCAGTATTTT. The encoded protein is CAGRRGGGQETQYF.

The rearrangement links TRBV10-3 to TRBJ2-7; D might be TRBD1 or TRBD2, each matching 5 bases. From germline, CDR1 is ENHRY and CDR2 SYGVKD. The ends were cut back, 10 bases at V and 0 bases at J, with 16 bases in the middle. The CDR3 is 14 residues long. The chain's CDR3 is CATYRRGASYEQYF. CDR3 sequence (DNA): TGTGCCACCTACCGCCGGGGCGCCTCCTACGAGCAGTACTTC.

This clonotype is classed as medium-sized (0.01 to 0.1%). The rearrangement joins TRBV6-1 to TRBJ1-2, with D hard to call. The CDR3 consists of 13 residues. V lost 1 base and J 8 bases, leaving 11 bases between the germline ends. CDR1 is MNHNS, CDR2 SASEGT, per germline. Here the CDR3 reads CASSEGPLGGYTF. In DNA, the CDR3 is TGTGCCAGCAGTGAAGGTCCCCTCGGGGGCTACACCTTC.

V and J are TRBV27 and TRBJ2-7; no clear D gene. Judging by the DNA end, TRBJ2-5 fits better; the J call may be wrong. CDR3 length: 12 amino acids. Germline assignment: CDR1 MNHEY and CDR2 SMNVEV (reference sequence). The DNA of the CDR3 is TGTGCCAGCAGTTCACCTGCAGAGACCCAGTACTTC. It translates to CASSSPAETQYF.

The V and J genes are TRBV27 and TRBJ2-3; 9 bases fit TRBD2. The CDR3 length is 15 residues. CDR1 is MNHEY, CDR2 SMNVEV, per germline (reference sequence). V dropped 7 bases and J dropped 4; count of bases not matched to a gene: 9. The CDR3 is CASTGSGRSADTQYF. CDR3 in DNA: TGTGCCAGCACCGGTAGCGGGAGATCCGCAGATACGCAGTATTTT.

A few counts support this clonotype. Being one base from a much bigger clone, this may be a read error. The CDR3 region has the DNA TGTGCCAGCGGTCCCGGGCTAGTGTACAATGAGCAGTTCTTC. It encodes CASGPGLVYNEQFF. The J gene is TRBJ2-1, the V gene TRBV6-1, with D unresolved. Germline lookup yields CDR1 MNHNS and CDR2 SASEGT. This CDR3 region has 14 residues. Between the trimmed V and J ends, which lost 8 bases and 4 bases, there was a span of 15 bases.

The V and J genes are TRBV10-3 and TRBJ2-5; no firm D call. Trimming took off 11 bases at V and 4 bases at J, with 14 bases between the two ends. Germline CDR1 and CDR2: ENHRY and SYGVKD. The CDR3 has 12 residues. The CDR3 protein is CAVKGQLETQYF. CDR3 in DNA: TGTGCCGTCAAAGGGCAGCTAGAGACCCAGTACTTC.

As regards this clonotype: At one end the junction does not follow the germline gene, possibly because of a read error. The rearrangement links TRBV6-5 to TRBJ2-3, with D possibly TRBD2 on 5 matching bases. The CDR3 covers 16 residues. Germline CDR1 and CDR2: MNHEY and SVGAGI. The CDR3 bases are TGTGCCAGCAGTTATAAGGAGGTGGGCTTCAAAGATACGCAGTATTTC. Protein: CASSYKEVGFKDTQYF.

This rearrangement joins TRBV6-1 to TRBJ2-1, with TRBD2 matching 13 bases. The CDR3 length is 15 residues. V was pared by 7 bases and J by 13 bases, with 13 bases of the junction left unmatched. The germline CDR1 and CDR2 sequences are MNHNS and SASEGT. As DNA, the CDR3 is TGTGCCAGCACCCCGGGACTAGCGGGACGAGAGACCCAGTTCTTC. Amino acids: CASTPGLAGRETQFF.

The V call is TRBV6-1, the J call TRBJ2-1; D perhaps matches TRBD2 (6 bases). The ends were cut back, 6 bases at V and 3 bases at J, with 15 bases in the middle. Looked up from germline, CDR1 is MNHNS and CDR2 is SASEGT. This CDR3 comprises 15 residues. DNA of the CDR3: TGTGCCAGCAGGAGCCCTAGCGCAAACTACAATGAGCAGTTCTTC. Its translation: CASRSPSANYNEQFF.

CDR3 loop: CASSYSGYNEQFF. DNA of the CDR3: TGTGCCAGCAGTTACTCGGGATACAATGAGCAGTTCTTC. The chain has TRBV6-5 and TRBJ2-1, with D unresolved. The CDR3 length is 13 residues. V was clipped by 0 bases and J by 4 bases, with 4 bases between them. Germline V lookup: CDR1 MNHEY, CDR2 SVGAGI.

This clonotype was counted a few times. V and J are TRBV6-1 and TRBJ2-3, with 7 bases fitting TRBD2. J was trimmed by 3 bases and V by 6 bases; bases with no gene match: 9. This CDR3 is built from 15 residues. Per germline, CDR1 MNHNS and CDR2 SASEGT. CDR3 residues: CASRKSGIGTDTQYF. CDR3 sequence (DNA): TGTGCCAGCAGGAAAAGCGGGATAGGGACAGATACGCAGTATTTT.

This CDR3 reads CASSLQGRYQETQYF. The CDR3 nucleotides read TGCGCCAGCAGCTTGCAGGGAAGGTACCAAGAGACCCAGTACTTC. This sequence joins TRBV5-1 and TRBJ2-5; D is possibly TRBD1 (5 bases). Germline values: CDR1 SGHRS, CDR2 YFSETQ. V was cut by 1 base and J by 0 bases, with 10 bases left in between. The CDR3 extends over 15 amino acids.

The gene calls are TRBV29-1 and TRBJ2-5; D remains ambiguous. Trimming took 4 bases from V and 4 from J, leaving 13 bases between them. CDR3 length equals 13 residues. The germline gives CDR1 SQVTM, CDR2 ANQGSEA. In nucleotides, the CDR3 is TGCAGCGTTGCTCGAGCCCTAGGAGAGACCCAGTACTTC. Its translation is CSVARALGETQYF.

This clonotype was detected only a few times. The V and J genes are TRBV6-5 and TRBJ2-5, with D uncertain. The J call may be wrong; the DNA end is better matched by TRBJ2-7. Germline V gene data show CDR1 as MNHEY and CDR2 as SVGAGI. The CDR3 length is 15 residues. CDR3 sequence: CASSLGGFGSYEQYF. Written as DNA, the CDR3 is TGTGCCAGCAGTTTGGGTGGGTTTGGCTCCTACGAGCAGTACTTC.

This clonotype was picked up many times. CDR3 loop: CASSQESLAGGLPETQYF. The CDR3 bases are TGTGCCAGCAGCCAAGAGTCGCTAGCGGGGGGCCTACCGGAGACCCAGTACTTC. This rearrangement joins TRBV4-2 to TRBJ2-5; 11 nucleotides line up with TRBD2. Per the germline V gene, CDR1 is LGHNA and CDR2 is YNFKEQ. V was clipped by 0 bases and J by 5 bases; unmatched bases: 11. CDR3 length: 18 residues.

The J gene is TRBJ2-4, the V gene TRBV7-2; D gene uncertain. Germline CDR1 reads SGHTA; CDR2 reads FQGNSA. The V end lost 5 bases, the J end lost 8 bases, and 16 bases lay between the germline ends. This CDR3 is built from 14 residues. CDR3 in DNA: TGTGCCAGCAGCCAAAACGGAAACACAGACATTCAGTACTTC. Translating gives CASSQNGNTDIQYF.

As for this clonotype: The junction shows a germline mismatch at one end, possibly a read error. The gene calls are TRBV6-2 or TRBV6-3 and TRBJ2-4, with D perhaps TRBD1 (5 bases). This CDR3 spans 14 amino acids. Germline lookup yields CDR1 MNHEY and CDR2 SVGEGT. The CDR3 DNA sequence: TGTGGCGGCAGGGATCAGCGAGCCAAAAACACTCAGTATTTC. This gives the protein CGGRDQRAKNTQYF.

Ten or more counts support this clonotype. J is TRBJ1-2 and V is TRBV7-8, with D maybe TRBD1 (6 bases). CDR1 is SGHVS, CDR2 FQNEAQ, per germline. This CDR3 is built from 13 residues. Trimming shortened V by 3 bases and J by 8 bases, and 13 bases separated the two germline ends. The CDR3 sequence is CASSFSVGGGYTF. DNA of the CDR3: TGTGCCAGCAGCTTTTCAGTAGGGGGAGGCTACACCTTC.

The gene calls are TRBV7-2 and TRBJ2-5; D is undetermined. The CDR3 is 12 amino acids. Germline V CDR1 and CDR2: SGHTA, FQGNSA. V was pared by 5 bases and J by 5 bases, with 9 bases between. Here the CDR3 reads CASSNIAETQYF. CDR3 coding DNA: TGTGCCAGCAGCAATATCGCCGAGACCCAGTACTTC.

This chain joins TRBV6-5 and TRBJ2-3, with a possible D match to TRBD2 (7 bases). Trimming took off 2 bases at V and 1 base at J, with 25 bases between the two ends. The CDR3 covers 20 residues. Germline V lookup: CDR1 MNHEY, CDR2 SVGAGI. CDR3 coding DNA: TGTGCCAGCAGTTACGGGGGGCTAGCGGCCTTACTGTGGGGCACAGATACGCAGTATTTT. As protein: CASSYGGLAALLWGTDTQYF.

To note about this clonotype: Sequence at one end of the junction differs from germline and may be a read error. This chain uses TRBV27 with TRBJ2-5, with TRBD2 matching 9 bases. Germline V CDR1 and CDR2: MNHEY, SMNVEV (reference sequence). This CDR3 is built from 15 residues. The CDR3 reads CASSPVAGGWKAQSF. The CDR3 DNA is TGTGCCAGCAGTCCCGTGGCGGGGGGGTGGAAGGCCCAGTCTTTC.

To note about this clonotype: At one end the junction does not follow the germline gene, possibly because of a read error. The chain employs TRBV6-1 and TRBJ2-3; D is perhaps TRBD2 (6 bases). Germline V lookup: CDR1 MNHNS, CDR2 SASEGT. CDR3 length equals 15 residues. The CDR3 bases are TGTGCCAGCAGCCGGGGGACTCTTGCGAAAAATATGCAGTACTTT. It encodes CASSRGTLAKNMQYF.

This clonotype was seen only a few times. The chain joins TRBV10-2 to TRBJ2-1; no firm D call. Germline V gene sequence: CDR1 WSHSY, CDR2 SAAADI. The V and J ends lost 5 bases and 1 base respectively, with 6 bases between them. This CDR3 has 13 amino acids. As DNA, the CDR3 is TGCGCCAGCAGTAAAGGATCCTACAATGAGCAGTTCTTC. Translated: CASSKGSYNEQFF.

Only a few counts were recorded for this clonotype. This sequence joins TRBV6-1 and TRBJ2-1; the D is unclear. The CDR3 contains 12 residues. The ends were cut back, 7 bases at V and 4 bases at J, with 8 bases in the middle. CDR1 is MNHNS, CDR2 SASEGT, per germline. CDR3 residues: CASTYGYNEQFF. The CDR3 region has the DNA TGTGCCAGCACGTACGGGTACAATGAGCAGTTCTTC.

By sample share, this clonotype is medium-sized (0.01 to 0.1%). The rearrangement joins TRBV27 to TRBJ2-5; TRBD2 agrees at 7 bases. The end of the DNA aligns better with TRBJ2-7, so the J call may be wrong. CDR1 and CDR2 from the germline V gene are MNHEY and SMNVEV (reference sequence). The CDR3 runs to 14 residues. The DNA of the CDR3 is TGTGCCAGCAGTTCCCCACGGACTAGCTACGAGCAGTACTTC. Residues: CASSSPRTSYEQYF.

This chain links TRBV6-1 with TRBJ2-1; D possibly corresponds to TRBD2 (5 bases). Trimming pared 7 bases from V and 10 bases from J, leaving 26 bases between. The germline V gene encodes CDR1 MNHNS and CDR2 SASEGT. CDR3 size: 16 residues. CDR3 residues: CASKTLTYSGEYEQFF. DNA of the CDR3: TGTGCCAGCAAGACCTTGACCTACAGCGGCGAATACGAGCAGTTCTTC.

This clonotype was recorded a few times. The chain combines TRBV7-2 with TRBJ1-1, with TRBD1 matching 7 bases. With 7 bases clipped from V and 0 bases from J, the junction kept 11 bases outside the gene matches. The length of the CDR3 is 16 residues. From germline, CDR1 is SGHTA and CDR2 FQGNSA. The CDR3 nucleotides read TGTGCCAGCAACAACCCCAGGACAGGTTTGAACACTGAAGCTTTCTTT. Its protein product is CASNNPRTGLNTEAFF. Drawing the rest from reference TRBV7-2 and TRBJ1-1, the complete variable domain is GAGVSQSPSNKVTEKGKDVELRCDPISGHTALYWYRQSLGQGLEFLIYFQGNSAPDKSGLPSDRFSAERTGGSVSTLTIQRTQQEDSAVYLCASNNPRTGLNTEAFFGQGTRLTVV.